What follows are 26 T cell receptor beta chains derived from one specimen sequenced in a study of blood T cell repertoires in COVID-19. TCRdb keeps only in-frame clones here, not all; method: immunoSEQ multiplex PCR. The sample includes about 71,000 clones, approximately 86% of them seen just once. Sequencing was done on a sample of peripheral blood. The source of these receptors is a man aged 50 to 59 with active COVID-19.

This clone came up once. This sequence joins TRBV6-2 or TRBV6-3 and TRBJ2-1; D unresolved. With 5 bases removed from V and 8 bases from J, the gap between germline ends came to 19 bases. The germline CDR1 and CDR2 sequences are MNHEY and SVGEGT. The CDR3 totals 15 residues. CDR3 region: CASSPLHKRVDEQFF. The CDR3 bases are TGTGCCAGCAGTCCCCTCCATAAGAGAGTCGATGAGCAGTTCTTC.

This clone showed up just a few times. The chain carries TRBV6-5 and TRBJ2-3; 7 bases fit TRBD1. This CDR3 comprises 14 residues. Germline CDR1 MNHEY, CDR2 SVGAGI. V dropped 4 bases and J dropped 2; count of bases not matched to a gene: 3. The CDR3 is CASSLQGNTDTQYF. CDR3 coding DNA: TGTGCCAGCAGTTTACAGGGGAACACAGATACGCAGTATTTT.

V usage is TRBV7-6 and J usage is TRBJ2-7, with TRBD1 matching over 10 bases. Per the germline V gene, CDR1 is SGHVS and CDR2 is FNYEAQ. The CDR3 is made up of 15 amino acids. J gave up 2 bases and V 2 bases, and 3 bases lay outside the gene matches. CDR3 loop: CASSLFGTGAYEQYF. CDR3 coding DNA: TGTGCCAGCAGCTTATTCGGGACAGGGGCCTACGAGCAGTACTTC.

The chain couples TRBV6-2 or TRBV6-3 to TRBJ1-2; D gene ambiguous. The CDR3 loop spans 14 amino acids. Germline-derived CDR1 and CDR2 are MNHEY and SVGEGT. Trimming took off 0 bases at V and 3 bases at J, with 8 bases between the two ends. The CDR3 loop is CASSYSRAYYGYTF. As DNA, the CDR3 is TGTGCCAGCAGTTACTCGCGCGCCTACTATGGCTACACCTTC.

This clone was counted between two and nine times. This chain uses TRBV4-1 with TRBJ1-6; a weak D match, TRBD1 (5 bases). Trimming took off 1 base at V and 7 bases at J, with 17 bases between the two ends. This CDR3 comprises 17 residues. Germline CDR1 and CDR2: MGHRA and YSYEKL. CDR3 sequence (DNA): TGCGCCAGCAGCCAAGGCGGGGGATATAACGTGAATTCACCCCTCCACTTT. This encodes CASSQGGGYNVNSPLHF.

The chain recombines TRBV7-7 with TRBJ2-1; 9 nucleotides align to TRBD2. V lost 5 bases and J lost 6; bases outside the gene matches: 2. The CDR3 length is 13 residues. Germline assignment: CDR1 SSHAT and CDR2 FNYEAQ (reference sequence). CDR3 coding DNA: TGTGCCAGCAGCAAAGCGGGGGGCAATGAGCAGTTCTTC. Encoded protein: CASSKAGGNEQFF.

The J gene is TRBJ1-6, the V gene TRBV5-6; TRBD1 agrees at 7 bases. Germline trimming cut 2 bases from V and 7 bases from J; bases unmatched to any gene: 6. Germline values: CDR1 SGHDT, CDR2 YYEEEE. The CDR3 consists of 15 residues. CDR3 DNA sequence: TGTGCCAGCAGCTTAACAGGGGCTGTGAATTCACCCCTCCACTTT. Protein: CASSLTGAVNSPLHF.

This clone showed up just once. This chain connects TRBV7-6 to TRBJ1-4; weak D call: TRBD1 (5 bases). Trimming stripped 1 base from V and 4 bases from J, with 10 bases between. The CDR3 totals 15 residues. CDR1 SGHVS and CDR2 FNYEAQ come from the germline V gene. CDR3 protein: CASSLGQGGNEKLFF. The CDR3 DNA reads TGTGCCAGCAGCTTAGGGCAGGGAGGTAATGAAAAACTGTTTTTT.

This chain joins TRBV9 and TRBJ2-2, with 13 nucleotides matching TRBD2. V lost 3 bases and J lost 4; bases outside the gene matches: 3. Germline CDR1 SGDLS, CDR2 YYNGEE. There are 16 residues in the CDR3. In nucleotides, the CDR3 is TGTGCCAGCAGCGGAAGACTAGCGGGAGGCACCGGGGAGCTGTTTTTT. Amino acid sequence: CASSGRLAGGTGELFF. Full variable domain (remainder filled in from reference TRBV9 and TRBJ2-2): DSGVTQTPKHLITATGQRVTLRCSPRSGDLSVYWYQQSLDQGLQFLIQYYNGEERAKGNILERFSAQQFPDLHSELNLSSLELGDSALYFCASSGRLAGGTGELFFGEGSRLTVL.

This clone has just one count. The chain links TRBV9 to TRBJ2-2; D might be TRBD2 (7 bases). This CDR3 comprises 16 residues. Germline loops: CDR1 SGDLS, CDR2 YYNGEE. Trimming left V 3 bases short and J 3 bases short, with 15 bases between. The CDR3 DNA reads TGTGCCAGCAGCGCCGAGGGGGGGCTGTACACCGGGGAGCTGTTTTTT. It specifies CASSAEGGLYTGELFF. Supplemented by reference TRBV9 and TRBJ2-2, the full variable domain reads DSGVTQTPKHLITATGQRVTLRCSPRSGDLSVYWYQQSLDQGLQFLIQYYNGEERAKGNILERFSAQQFPDLHSELNLSSLELGDSALYFCASSAEGGLYTGELFFGEGSRLTVL.

The genes are TRBV2 and TRBJ2-7, with 7 bases identical to TRBD2. J lost 5 bases, V lost 7 bases, and 8 bases had no gene match. Germline CDR1 reads SNHLY; CDR2 reads FYNNEI. This CDR3 region has 13 residues. The CDR3 nucleotides are TGTGCCAGCATCGCGGGGGTGGGAGACGAGCAGTACTTC. Protein sequence: CASIAGVGDEQYF.

Here the CDR3 reads CASSGTIKLFF. In DNA form, the CDR3 reads TGTGCCAGCAGTGGGACTATCAAGCTGTTCTTC. V gene TRBV12-3 or TRBV12-4 combines with J gene TRBJ2-1; 7 positions match TRBD2. V gave up 5 bases and J gave up 15 bases; unmatched junction bases: 7. CDR3 length: 11 amino acids.

The chain couples TRBV11-3 to TRBJ2-1; 14 bases agree with TRBD2. The CDR3 loop spans 17 amino acids. Germline loops: CDR1 SGHNT, CDR2 YENEEA. Trimming cost V 4 bases and J 4 bases; bases outside gene matches: 6. The CDR3 here is CASSWGLAGVGYNEQFF. DNA of the CDR3: TGTGCCAGCAGCTGGGGACTAGCGGGAGTGGGGTACAATGAGCAGTTCTTC.

The CDR3 bases are TGTGCCATCAGTGGGACGGCGGGGAGGGGCAATGAGCAGTTCTTC. Its protein product is CAISGTAGRGNEQFF. The chain joins TRBV10-3 to TRBJ2-1, with 7 bases lining up with TRBD2. Germline trimming cut 4 bases from V and 6 bases from J; bases unmatched to any gene: 9. CDR1 and CDR2 from the germline V gene are ENHRY and SYGVKD. The length of the CDR3 is 15 residues.

The V and J genes are TRBV5-1 and TRBJ1-1; D gene unclear. The V and J ends lost 0 bases and 1 base respectively, with 7 bases between them. This CDR3 has 14 residues. CDR1 and CDR2 (germline): SGHRS, YFSETQ. DNA for the CDR3: TGCGCCAGCAGCTTGGATCCCTGGAACACTGAAGCTTTCTTT. Protein sequence: CASSLDPWNTEAFF.

The chain employs TRBV5-1 and TRBJ2-5; 10 nucleotides line up with TRBD1. CDR1 is SGHRS and CDR2 is YFSETQ in the germline V gene. The CDR3 has 15 residues. After removal of 2 bases from V and 5 bases from J, the junction contained 6 bases not matched to a gene. The CDR3 sequence: CASSFDRGLGETQYF. The CDR3 DNA reads TGCGCCAGCAGCTTTGACAGGGGGCTTGGGGAGACCCAGTACTTC. The variable domain in full, completed from reference TRBV5-1 and TRBJ2-5, reads KAGVTQTPRYLIKTRGQQVTLSCSPISGHRSVSWYQQTPGQGLQFLFEYFSETQRNKGNFPGRFSGRQFSNSRSEMNVSTLELGDSALYLCASSFDRGLGETQYFGPGTRLLVL.

This rearrangement joins TRBV27 to TRBJ2-7; the match to TRBD2 covers 11 bases. V shed 3 bases, J shed 3 bases, and the junction held 4 bases outside the gene matches. The CDR3 contains 15 residues. The germline gives CDR1 MNHEY, CDR2 SMNVEV (reference sequence). The CDR3 sequence is CASSFSGGALYEQYF. The CDR3 DNA follows: TGTGCCAGCAGTTTTAGCGGGGGGGCCCTCTACGAGCAGTACTTC.

This clone was found a few times. The rearrangement joins TRBV6-5 to TRBJ1-2, with D perhaps TRBD1 (5 bases). The CDR3 covers 15 residues. Germline assignment: CDR1 MNHEY and CDR2 SVGAGI. V shed 2 bases and J shed 0 bases, with 10 bases lying between them. CDR3 in amino acids: CASSYVGDSNYGYTF. CDR3 nucleotide sequence: TGTGCCAGCAGTTACGTAGGGGATTCTAACTATGGCTACACCTTC.

The gene calls are TRBV7-9 and TRBJ1-4, with 11 bases matching TRBD1. CDR3 size: 17 residues. V was clipped by 3 bases and J by 1 base; unmatched bases: 4. Per germline, CDR1 SEHNR and CDR2 FQNEAQ (reference sequence). CDR3 region: CASSFWTGGGTNEKLFF. The CDR3 DNA reads TGTGCCAGCAGCTTTTGGACAGGGGGCGGAACTAATGAAAAACTGTTTTTT. The full variable domain, its missing parts supplied by reference TRBV7-9 and TRBJ1-4, is DTGVSQNPRHKITKRGQNVTFRCDPISEHNRLYWYRQTLGQGPEFLTYFQNEAQLEKSRLLSDRFSAERPKGSFSTLEIQRTEQGDSAMYLCASSFWTGGGTNEKLFFGSGTQLSVL.

The V gene is TRBV5-4, the J gene TRBJ2-3; 7 positions match TRBD2. V shed 3 bases and J 0 bases; nucleotides not matched to a gene: 4. Germline CDR1 is SGHNT and CDR2 is YYREEE (reference sequence). This CDR3 has 15 residues. The CDR3 reads CASSSKRDSTDTQYF. CDR3 coding DNA: TGTGCCAGCAGCTCCAAGCGGGATAGCACAGATACGCAGTATTTT.

This chain connects TRBV6-5 to TRBJ2-5; TRBD2 agrees at 8 bases. V dropped 7 bases and J dropped 0; count of bases not matched to a gene: 4. The CDR3 sequence is 14 residues long. Germline CDR1 is MNHEY and CDR2 is SVGAGI. The chain's CDR3 is CASKLAVYQETQYF. In nucleotides, the CDR3 is TGTGCCAGCAAACTAGCGGTATACCAAGAGACCCAGTACTTC.

For the CDR3, the DNA is TGCGCCAGCATGCGGATAGCGGGGCCGGCCGGGGAGCTGTTTTTT. It encodes CASMRIAGPAGELFF. The chain employs TRBV5-1 and TRBJ2-2, with 8 positions matching TRBD2. Per germline, CDR1 SGHRS and CDR2 YFSETQ. The CDR3 contains 15 residues. J lost 6 bases, V lost 6 bases, and 10 bases had no gene match.

The chain links TRBV9 to TRBJ2-1; D is perhaps TRBD2 (5 bases). Germline V gene sequence: CDR1 SGDLS, CDR2 YYNGEE. V was cut by 0 bases and J by 5 bases, with 15 bases left in between. This CDR3 region has 16 residues. CDR3: CASSVGGPGGNNEQFF. For the CDR3, the DNA is TGTGCCAGCAGCGTAGGAGGGCCAGGAGGAAACAATGAGCAGTTCTTC.

This chain uses TRBV10-1 with TRBJ2-3; the D is unclear. Trimming shortened V by 5 bases and J by 4 bases, and 10 bases separated the two germline ends. This CDR3 comprises 13 residues. CDR1 WNHNN and CDR2 SYGVQD come from the germline V gene (reference sequence). The CDR3 spells CASSPSLADTQYF. CDR3 sequence (DNA): TGCGCCAGCAGTCCTTCCCTCGCAGATACGCAGTATTTT.

V is TRBV28 and J is TRBJ1-6, with 7 bases identical to TRBD1. V shed 6 bases, J shed 5 bases, and the junction held 10 bases outside the gene matches. The CDR3 loop spans 16 amino acids. Germline V CDR1 and CDR2: MDHEN, SYDVKM. The CDR3 DNA sequence: TGTGCCAGCAGCGGGGCAGGGGGGCCGCATAATTCACCCCTCCACTTT. This encodes CASSGAGGPHNSPLHF. Together with reference TRBV28 and TRBJ1-6, the CDR3 gives the full variable domain: DVKVTQSSRYLVKRTGEKVFLECVQDMDHENMFWYRQDPGLGLRLIYFSYDVKMKEKGDIPEGYSVSREKKERFSLILESASTNQTSMYLCASSGAGGPHNSPLHFGNGTRLTVT.

V usage is TRBV6-5 and J usage is TRBJ2-3; 8 nucleotides align to TRBD2. The germline gives CDR1 MNHEY, CDR2 SVGAGI. The junction had 5 bases not matched to a gene; V was cut back by 7 bases and J by 2 bases. The CDR3 consists of 14 residues. The CDR3 sequence: CASTPGLATDTQYF. The CDR3, as DNA: TGTGCCAGCACCCCAGGACTAGCCACAGATACGCAGTATTTT.